The 27 T cell receptor beta chains below were found in one sample sequenced in a study of CD8 T cells in Susac syndrome (dated by TCRdb to between 2018 and 2021). The library was produced with the immunoSEQ multiplex PCR assay. RNA was extracted using the RNeasy kit, and roughly 0.5 to 1 microgram was reverse transcribed with random hexamers. The public sequencing data were trimmed at Q25 with fastp and processed into clonotypes with MiXCR by TCRdb, which kept only in-frame beta chains. Identical CDR3 protein sequences are pooled into one entry, listed with their most common genes and DNA. The sample includes about 52,000 distinct CDR3 sequences, with 93% observed a single time. Around 0.55% of the sample rests with the top ten. The sample taken for sequencing was CD8+ T cells from PBMCs. Every receptor here comes from a human donor with multiple sclerosis.

This clonotype has more than one count but fewer than ten. The V gene is TRBV19, the J gene TRBJ2-6; D gene unclear. Germline CDR1 is LNHDA and CDR2 is SQIVND (reference sequence). The V end was cut by 7 bases, the J end by 0 bases, with 1 base between. The CDR3 spans 12 residues. The CDR3 reads CASTSGANVLTF. In nucleotides, the CDR3 is TGTGCCAGTACCTCTGGGGCCAACGTCCTGACTTTC.

V usage is TRBV4-3 and J usage is TRBJ1-2; 8 nucleotides align to TRBD1. Trimming at V came to 3 bases and at J to 3 bases, leaving 6 bases not matched to a gene. This CDR3 spans 15 amino acids. The germline gives CDR1 LGHNA, CDR2 YSLEER. CDR3 protein: CASSQLQGGDYGYTF. The CDR3 DNA follows: TGCGCCAGCAGCCAGCTACAGGGGGGGGACTATGGCTACACCTTC.

The chain combines TRBV6-5 with TRBJ1-1; D gene unclear. Germline V gene sequence: CDR1 MNHEY, CDR2 SVGAGI. Trimming removed 2 bases at V and 4 bases at J, with 11 bases between. CDR3 length: 14 residues. The CDR3 loop reads CASSYRPEGTEAFF. CDR3 nucleotide sequence: TGTGCCAGCAGTTACAGGCCTGAGGGCACTGAAGCTTTCTTT.

The rearrangement joins TRBV4-3 to TRBJ2-1; 15 bases map to TRBD2. Germline CDR1 is LGHNA and CDR2 is YSLEER. The V gene end was trimmed by 3 bases and the J gene end by 8 bases; junction bases not matched to a gene: 8. This CDR3 is built from 17 residues. This CDR3 reads CASSHPGLAGGGDEQFF. CDR3 coding DNA: TGCGCCAGCAGCCATCCGGGACTAGCGGGGGGAGGGGATGAGCAGTTCTTC.

CDR3 sequence reads: CASSLNGPGPQHF. In DNA form, the CDR3 reads TGTGCCAGCAGTTTAAACGGTCCAGGGCCCCAGCATTTT. V usage is TRBV27 and J usage is TRBJ1-5, with unresolved D. The CDR3 extends over 13 amino acids. V lost 2 bases and J lost 9, with 11 bases in between. From germline, CDR1 is MNHEY and CDR2 SMNVEV (reference sequence).

This chain links TRBV4-2 with TRBJ2-5; possibly TRBD1 for D (5 bases). V was cut by 1 base and J by 3 bases, with 9 bases left in between. CDR1 is LGHNA, CDR2 YNFKEQ, per germline. This CDR3 is built from 14 residues. CDR3 bases: TGTGCCAGCAGCCAAGGGACACTGGAAGAGACCCAGTACTTC. The encoded protein is CASSQGTLEETQYF.

J is TRBJ2-7 and V is TRBV5-6, with D possibly matching TRBD2 (6 bases). Trimming stripped 1 base from V and 5 bases from J, with 13 bases between. The CDR3 length is 14 residues. Germline CDR1 SGHDT, CDR2 YYEEEE. The CDR3 region is CASSLSLAPHEQYF. CDR3 coding DNA: TGTGCCAGCAGCTTGTCTCTAGCGCCCCACGAGCAGTACTTC.

This clonotype has only one observation. The chain carries TRBV12-3 or TRBV12-4 and TRBJ2-3, with no clear D. V lost 0 bases, J lost 2 bases, and 9 bases lay in between. This CDR3 contains 15 residues. DNA of the CDR3: TGTGCCAGCAGTTTAGCGAGCTACCACACAGATACGCAGTATTTT. It translates to CASSLASYHTDTQYF.

The chain uses TRBV10-3 and TRBJ1-1, with a tentative D call TRBD1 (5 bases). Germline V lookup: CDR1 ENHRY, CDR2 SYGVKD. V shed 4 bases and J shed 0 bases, with 15 bases lying between them. The CDR3 runs 16 residues. The CDR3 bases are TGTGCCATCAGTGTAGATTCGGGACCCATGAACACTGAAGCTTTCTTT. Its translation: CAISVDSGPMNTEAFF.

The genes are TRBV7-3 and TRBJ2-2, with D perhaps TRBD2 (6 bases). Per the germline V gene, CDR1 is SGHTA and CDR2 is FQGTGA. CDR3 size: 16 residues. V dropped 5 bases and J dropped 2 bases, with 15 bases sitting between them. The CDR3 sequence is CASSPGDFINTGELFF. In DNA form, the CDR3 reads TGTGCCAGCAGCCCGGGAGACTTTATTAACACCGGGGAGCTGTTTTTT.

V usage is TRBV4-1 and J usage is TRBJ1-1; TRBD1 matches at 8 bases. Germline CDR1 and CDR2: MGHRA and YSYEKL. The CDR3 has 13 amino acids. V lost 8 bases, J lost 4 bases, and 6 bases stayed unmatched. CDR3 residues: CASVDRVGTEAFF. The CDR3 DNA follows: TGCGCCAGCGTGGACAGGGTGGGCACTGAAGCTTTCTTT.

This clonotype has only a few counts. The chain recombines TRBV6-5 with TRBJ1-1, with TRBD1 as a possible D gene (5 bases). Trimming removed 6 bases from V and 1 base from J, with 12 bases in between. Germline values: CDR1 MNHEY, CDR2 SVGAGI. The CDR3 spans 14 residues. The CDR3 is CASSLPGGNTEAFF. For the CDR3, the DNA is TGTGCCAGCAGCTTACCCGGGGGGAACACTGAAGCTTTCTTT.

The genes are TRBV15 and TRBJ2-3; TRBD2 agrees at 7 bases. The CDR3 sequence is 16 residues long. Looked up from germline, CDR1 is LNHNV and CDR2 is YYDKDF (reference sequence). J gave up 1 base and V 0 bases, and 4 bases lay outside the gene matches. CDR3 protein: CATSRDAGRGTDTQYF. The CDR3 region has the DNA TGTGCCACCAGCAGAGATGCAGGGAGGGGCACAGATACGCAGTATTTT.

This CDR3 is CASSLSLSSYNEQFF. The CDR3 DNA sequence: TGTGCCAGCAGTTTATCGTTGAGCTCCTACAATGAGCAGTTCTTC. The chain couples TRBV12-3 or TRBV12-4 to TRBJ2-1; D is uncertain. CDR3 length: 15 residues. V was trimmed by 2 bases and J by 0 bases, leaving 8 bases between them.

The chain couples TRBV27 to TRBJ2-5, with D possibly called TRBD1 or TRBD2 (7 bases each). Trimming took off 3 bases at V and 5 bases at J, with 10 bases between the two ends. CDR3 length: 13 residues. Germline CDR1 is MNHEY and CDR2 is SMNVEV (reference sequence). CDR3 DNA sequence: TGTGCCAGCAGTTTTCAGGGGGGGGAGACCCAGTACTTC. Translation gives CASSFQGGETQYF.

The chain is built from TRBV19 and TRBJ1-1, with TRBD1 identical over 8 bases. There are 14 residues in the CDR3. With 6 bases clipped from V and 1 base from J, the junction kept 4 bases outside the gene matches. Germline CDR1 and CDR2: LNHDA and SQIVND (reference sequence). The CDR3 loop is CASSPDRGNTEAFF. CDR3 bases: TGTGCCAGTAGCCCAGACAGGGGGAACACTGAAGCTTTCTTT.

The V and J genes are TRBV24-1 and TRBJ2-1, with TRBD2 matching 9 bases. V was clipped by 9 bases and J by 7 bases; unmatched bases: 6. From germline, CDR1 is KGHDR and CDR2 SFDVKD. This CDR3 is built from 13 residues. The CDR3 bases are TGTGCCACCCGGCGGGAGGGGGAGAATGAGCAGTTCTTC. This codes for CATRREGENEQFF.

This clonotype was counted a few times. The genes are TRBV9 and TRBJ2-2; D gene ambiguous. The CDR3 has 13 amino acids. The V end was cut by 0 bases, the J end by 6 bases, with 6 bases between. CDR1 is SGDLS and CDR2 is YYNGEE in the germline V gene. The CDR3 DNA reads as TGTGCCAGCAGCGTAGAGATTCCCGGGGAGCTGTTTTTT. It yields the protein CASSVEIPGELFF.

The gene calls are TRBV14 and TRBJ1-2, with D possibly being TRBD1 (6 bases). The germline V and J ends were trimmed by 4 bases and 7 bases, with 13 bases remaining between them. This CDR3 has 13 residues. The germline V gene has CDR1 SGHDN and CDR2 FVKESK. CDR3: CASSLRGGAGYTF. The CDR3 DNA is TGTGCCAGCAGCCTCCGAGGGGGAGCTGGCTACACCTTC.

The rearrangement joins TRBV4-3 to TRBJ2-7; TRBD1 might be the D (5 bases). Trimming pared 0 bases from V and 5 bases from J, leaving 14 bases between. This CDR3 region has 15 residues. Germline V gene lookup returns CDR1 LGHNA and CDR2 YSLEER. This chain's CDR3 is CASSQDRQGGHEQYF. As DNA, the CDR3 is TGCGCCAGCAGCCAAGATCGGCAGGGTGGGCACGAGCAGTACTTC.

This clonotype occurred once. The J gene is TRBJ2-1, the V gene TRBV9; 8 bases match TRBD2. This CDR3 is 14 amino acids long. The ends lost 3 bases at V and 5 bases at J; junction bases unmatched: 4. Germline V lookup: CDR1 SGDLS, CDR2 YYNGEE. CDR3 DNA sequence: TGTGCCAGCAGCGACGGGGGGGCCGACAATGAGCAGTTCTTC. It codes for CASSDGGADNEQFF.

This clonotype is a singleton in its sample. The V call is TRBV11-2, the J call TRBJ2-5, with D tentatively TRBD1 (7 bases). CDR1 is SGHAT, CDR2 FQNNGV, per germline. V was cut by 5 bases and J by 6 bases, with 19 bases left in between. The CDR3 runs to 15 residues. The CDR3 is CASSPEGAGGKTQYF. The CDR3 DNA reads TGTGCCAGCAGCCCCGAAGGAGCAGGGGGGAAGACCCAGTACTTC.

The gene calls are TRBV6-2 or TRBV6-3 and TRBJ1-4; 10 bases are a match to TRBD1. CDR3 length equals 13 residues. Germline CDR1 is MNHEY and CDR2 is SVGEGT. Trimming at V came to 4 bases and at J to 8 bases, leaving 1 base not matched to a gene. The CDR3 protein is CASSWDRGEKLFF. The CDR3 bases are TGTGCCAGCAGTTGGGACAGGGGCGAAAAACTGTTTTTT.

The chain links TRBV5-1 to TRBJ2-5; 11 bases are a match to TRBD1. J was trimmed by 2 bases and V by 7 bases; bases with no gene match: 10. Germline V gene data show CDR1 as SGHRS and CDR2 as YFSETQ. CDR3 length equals 16 residues. CDR3 DNA sequence: TGCGCCAGCGGTACCGGGACAGGGGGACGACAAGAGACCCAGTACTTC. Protein: CASGTGTGGRQETQYF.

This clonotype was seen a few times. The gene calls are TRBV27 and TRBJ1-5, with a possible D match to TRBD1 (5 bases). The CDR3 is 13 residues long. V was trimmed by 3 bases and J by 7 bases, leaving 10 bases between them. Germline V lookup: CDR1 MNHEY, CDR2 SMNVEV (reference sequence). The CDR3 DNA sequence: TGTGCCAGCAGTTTTGGGGGTCGCCAGCCCCAGCATTTT. It codes for CASSFGGRQPQHF.

The V and J genes are TRBV9 and TRBJ2-1, with 9 bases that match TRBD2. V trimming: 4 bases; J trimming: 10 bases; junction bases outside the gene matches: 12. Germline V gene data show CDR1 as SGDLS and CDR2 as YYNGEE. The CDR3 spans 15 residues. CDR3 sequence: CASSPSGDAGGEQFF. Here the CDR3 DNA reads TGTGCCAGCAGCCCTAGCGGGGACGCCGGTGGCGAGCAGTTCTTC.

This chain links TRBV3-1 with TRBJ2-1, with 13 bases identical to TRBD2. Trimming at V came to 5 bases and at J to 5 bases, leaving 6 bases not matched to a gene. CDR3 size: 16 residues. The germline V gene encodes CDR1 LGHDT and CDR2 YNNKEL (reference sequence). The CDR3 DNA sequence: TGTGCCAGCAGCGATGGACTAGCGGGGGCCGACAATGAGCAGTTCTTC. Protein product: CASSDGLAGADNEQFF.